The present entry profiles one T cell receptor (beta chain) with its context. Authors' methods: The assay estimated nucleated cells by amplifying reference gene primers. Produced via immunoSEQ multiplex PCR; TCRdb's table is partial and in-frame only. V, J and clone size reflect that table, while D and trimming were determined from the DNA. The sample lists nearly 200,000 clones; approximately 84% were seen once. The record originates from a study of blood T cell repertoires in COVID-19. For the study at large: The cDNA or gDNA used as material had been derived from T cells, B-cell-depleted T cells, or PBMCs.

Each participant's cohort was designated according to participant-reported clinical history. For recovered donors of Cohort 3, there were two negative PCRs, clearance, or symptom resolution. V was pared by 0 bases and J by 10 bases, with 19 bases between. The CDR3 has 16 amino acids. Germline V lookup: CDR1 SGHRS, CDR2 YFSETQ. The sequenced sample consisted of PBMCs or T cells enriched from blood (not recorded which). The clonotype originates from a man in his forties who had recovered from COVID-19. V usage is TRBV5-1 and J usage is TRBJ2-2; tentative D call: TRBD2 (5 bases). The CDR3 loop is CASSLAEGATGKELFF. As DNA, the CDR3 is TGCGCCAGCAGCTTGGCCGAGGGTGCTACCGGGAAGGAGCTGTTTTTT.